This is a list of T cell receptor beta chains from one sample in a study of monozygotic twins with inflammatory bowel disease. Following a re-call of the 5' RACE reads, TCRdb has one entry per CDR3 protein and lacks DNA. There are 400,000 or so distinct CDR3 sequences in the sample, with approximately 2.4% held by the top ten. Sequencing input: blood. All receptors derive from a human donor with ulcerative colitis or Crohn's disease, or a healthy co-twin of an affected twin (not recorded which). Each CDR3 is given with its conserved first and last residue.

J gene: TRBJ2-1; CDR3 length: 14; V gene: TRBV28; CDR3 protein: CASSRAGGWNEQFF
J gene: TRBJ2-3; CDR3 length: 16; V gene: TRBV4-3; CDR3 protein: CASSQGAGGPTDTQYF
J gene: TRBJ2-7; CDR3 length: 15; V gene: TRBV5-1; CDR3 protein: CASSPGTTRFYEQYF
J gene: TRBJ2-2; CDR3 length: 13; V gene: TRBV12-3/TRBV12-4; CDR3 protein: CASSLGFPGELFF
J gene: TRBJ2-1; CDR3 length: 14; V gene: TRBV5-1; CDR3 protein: CASSSGEAVTEQFF
J gene: TRBJ1-6; CDR3 length: 15; V gene: TRBV4-3; CDR3 protein: CASSQTGSYNSPLHF
J gene: TRBJ2-1; CDR3 length: 16; V gene: TRBV14; CDR3 protein: CASSQGGGRREDEQFF
J gene: TRBJ1-2; CDR3 length: 14; V gene: TRBV18; CDR3 protein: CASSPTEERGGYTF
J gene: TRBJ2-1; CDR3 length: 15; V gene: TRBV5-1; CDR3 protein: CASSTTGGSHNEQFF
J gene: TRBJ1-1; CDR3 length: 14; V gene: TRBV5-5; CDR3 protein: CASSRTDQNTEAFF
J gene: TRBJ1-4; CDR3 length: 20; V gene: TRBV11-2; CDR3 protein: CASSLLPPSGSLLGNEKLFF
J gene: TRBJ1-5; CDR3 length: 13; V gene: TRBV2; CDR3 protein: CASTGTYNQPQHF
J gene: TRBJ1-2; CDR3 length: 15; V gene: TRBV12-3/TRBV12-4; CDR3 protein: CASSLGGGGNYGYTF
J gene: TRBJ2-1; CDR3 length: 17; V gene: TRBV6-5; CDR3 protein: CASSYPPGTGMGNEQFF
J gene: TRBJ2-7; CDR3 length: 16; V gene: TRBV28; CDR3 protein: CASSASSGTGIPLDYF
J gene: TRBJ2-1; CDR3 length: 14; V gene: TRBV12-3/TRBV12-4; CDR3 protein: CASSSGAGYNEQFF
J gene: TRBJ2-2; CDR3 length: 12; V gene: TRBV24-1; CDR3 protein: CATSSGTGELFF
J gene: TRBJ1-4; CDR3 length: 14; V gene: TRBV5-1; CDR3 protein: CASSLAGAQGKLFF
J gene: TRBJ2-3; CDR3 length: 17; V gene: TRBV19; CDR3 protein: CASSSRASGGRTDTQYF
J gene: TRBJ2-1; CDR3 length: 17; V gene: TRBV19; CDR3 protein: CASSLGSGGSSYNEQFF
J gene: TRBJ1-2; CDR3 length: 15; V gene: TRBV7-9; CDR3 protein: CASSREGDLKEGYTF
J gene: TRBJ1-4; CDR3 length: 11; V gene: TRBV27; CDR3 protein: CASRANEKLFF
J gene: TRBJ1-1; CDR3 length: 14; V gene: TRBV29-1; CDR3 protein: CSVEEAVGDTEAFF
J gene: TRBJ2-1; CDR3 length: 15; V gene: TRBV20-1; CDR3 protein: CSASSGTSQNNEQFF
J gene: TRBJ2-1; CDR3 length: 15; V gene: TRBV7-2; CDR3 protein: CASSLEWTAGNEQFF
J gene: TRBJ2-7; CDR3 length: 14; V gene: TRBV6-2/TRBV6-3; CDR3 protein: CASSKSGVTYEQYF
J gene: TRBJ1-1; CDR3 length: 12; V gene: TRBV3-1; CDR3 protein: CASSPGGSWAFF
J gene: TRBJ1-1; CDR3 length: 15; V gene: TRBV12-3/TRBV12-4; CDR3 protein: CASSSQAAPNTEAFF
J gene: TRBJ2-2; CDR3 length: 17; V gene: TRBV27; CDR3 protein: CASSSFTRGTPGGELFF
J gene: TRBJ1-1; CDR3 length: 16; V gene: TRBV18; CDR3 protein: CASSPRDRLMNTEAFF
J gene: TRBJ2-1; CDR3 length: 15; V gene: TRBV20-1; CDR3 protein: CSARDLWTSANEQFF
J gene: TRBJ2-1; CDR3 length: 14; V gene: TRBV28; CDR3 protein: CASRPGTSGYEQFF
J gene: TRBJ2-5; CDR3 length: 16; V gene: TRBV5-5; CDR3 protein: CASNVGTGGFQETQYF
J gene: TRBJ2-7; CDR3 length: 14; V gene: TRBV2; CDR3 protein: CASSDALSSYEQYF
J gene: TRBJ1-5; CDR3 length: 13; V gene: TRBV27; CDR3 protein: CASIGDKNQPQHF
J gene: TRBJ1-6; CDR3 length: 12; V gene: TRBV5-6; CDR3 protein: CASSPKGAPLHF
J gene: TRBJ2-1; CDR3 length: 16; V gene: TRBV4-1; CDR3 protein: CASSQAQALLGNEQFF
J gene: TRBJ2-5; CDR3 length: 16; V gene: TRBV7-9; CDR3 protein: CASSPGQKRIQETQYF
J gene: TRBJ2-5; CDR3 length: 15; V gene: TRBV6-1; CDR3 protein: CASSTTAGGGETQYF
J gene: TRBJ1-5; CDR3 length: 15; V gene: TRBV7-9; CDR3 protein: CASSLALTDNQPQHF
J gene: TRBJ1-1; CDR3 length: 14; V gene: TRBV29-1; CDR3 protein: CSVAIPGQNTEAFF
J gene: TRBJ2-7; CDR3 length: 13; V gene: TRBV5-5; CDR3 protein: CASSWTGMGEQYF
J gene: TRBJ2-1; CDR3 length: 19; V gene: TRBV12-3/TRBV12-4; CDR3 protein: CASTLNRSGRARRGNEQFF
J gene: TRBJ1-1; CDR3 length: 13; V gene: TRBV28; CDR3 protein: CASSSLGWPEAFF
J gene: TRBJ2-3; CDR3 length: 14; V gene: TRBV20-1; CDR3 protein: CSARSVKGTDTQYF
J gene: TRBJ1-2; CDR3 length: 17; V gene: TRBV7-3; CDR3 protein: CASSLTGQGATDSGYTF
J gene: TRBJ2-5; CDR3 length: 13; V gene: TRBV16; CDR3 protein: CASSQLKEETQYF
J gene: TRBJ1-2; CDR3 length: 12; V gene: TRBV20-1; CDR3 protein: CSALTENYGYTF